The 32 T cell receptor beta chains below all came from one sample that was sequenced in a study of shared clonotypes between healthy human individuals. The repertoire was sequenced with immunoSEQ multiplex PCR; TCRdb's copy has only in-frame clones and lacks some. This sample has more than 2 million clones; over 85% occur once, and the top ten carry approximately 1.2%. Naive CD8 cells lacked CD45RO and underwent positive selection for CCR7, leaving out terminally differentiated effector memory CD45RA+ cells. The sequencing input was naive CD8+ T cells sorted from blood. These receptors all come from a man in his late teens or twenties in good health.

The chain's CDR3 is CASRLREPDTQYF. The CDR3 DNA is TGTGCCAGCAGGTTACGGGAACCGGATACGCAGTATTTT. The genes are TRBV6-5 and TRBJ2-3; possibly TRBD2 for D (5 bases). The germline V gene has CDR1 MNHEY and CDR2 SVGAGI. The V gene lost 6 bases and the J gene lost 6 bases, with 13 bases spanning the gap. This CDR3 comprises 13 residues.

Written as DNA, the CDR3 is TGTGCCAGCAGCTCTGGGACAGGTGGGGGCAGAACAGATACGCAGTATTTT. This codes for CASSSGTGGGRTDTQYF. The rearrangement uses TRBV7-9 and TRBJ2-3; 8 positions agree with TRBD1. Germline lookup yields CDR1 SEHNR and CDR2 FQNEAQ (reference sequence). There are 17 residues in the CDR3. The ends lost 4 bases at V and 3 bases at J; junction bases unmatched: 12.

V usage is TRBV10-3 and J usage is TRBJ2-5; 8 bases match TRBD1. The CDR3 extends over 14 amino acids. The germline V gene has CDR1 ENHRY and CDR2 SYGVKD. V trimming: 6 bases; J trimming: 3 bases; junction bases outside the gene matches: 6. This CDR3 is CAIRQGANEETQYF. For the CDR3, the DNA is TGTGCCATCAGGCAGGGGGCGAATGAAGAGACCCAGTACTTC.

The rearrangement links TRBV5-1 to TRBJ2-1, with 7 bases lining up with TRBD2. The ends lost 1 base at V and 5 bases at J; junction bases unmatched: 6. This CDR3 has 15 amino acids. Germline V CDR1 and CDR2: SGHRS, YFSETQ. CDR3 loop: CASSLKAGSHNEQFF. CDR3 DNA sequence: TGCGCCAGCAGCTTGAAAGCGGGAAGTCACAATGAGCAGTTCTTC.

The genes are TRBV2 and TRBJ2-2, with no clear D. The CDR3 contains 15 residues. V lost 1 base and J 6 bases, leaving 12 bases between the germline ends. Germline V gives CDR1 SNHLY, CDR2 FYNNEI. This chain's CDR3 is CASSEGTEGPGELFF. In DNA, the CDR3 is TGTGCCAGCAGTGAAGGGACGGAAGGACCCGGGGAGCTGTTTTTT.

This chain connects TRBV5-6 to TRBJ2-6; D not resolved. The V and J ends lost 4 bases and 0 bases respectively, with 14 bases between them. Germline V gives CDR1 SGHDT, CDR2 YYEEEE. The CDR3 is 17 amino acids. CDR3 DNA: TGTGCCAGCAGCGGTTATCTTCCGTACTCTGGGGCCAACGTCCTGACTTTC. This encodes CASSGYLPYSGANVLTF.

The rearrangement joins TRBV27 to TRBJ2-7; TRBD2 agrees at 10 bases. After removal of 6 bases from V and 2 bases from J, the junction contained 4 bases not matched to a gene. Germline CDR1 is MNHEY and CDR2 is SMNVEV (reference sequence). The CDR3 spans 14 residues. CDR3 protein: CASSSGGAPYEQYF. CDR3 nucleotides: TGTGCCAGCAGCAGCGGGGGGGCGCCCTACGAGCAGTACTTC.

The rearrangement uses TRBV7-6 and TRBJ2-1; tentative D call: TRBD2 (6 bases). The CDR3 covers 13 residues. The germline V and J ends were trimmed by 3 bases and 6 bases, with 9 bases remaining between them. Germline values: CDR1 SGHVS, CDR2 FNYEAQ. The CDR3 loop reads CASSLATSNEQFF. CDR3 DNA sequence: TGTGCCAGCAGCTTGGCGACTAGCAATGAGCAGTTCTTC.

This rearrangement joins TRBV4-2 to TRBJ1-4; D gene ambiguous. CDR3 size: 17 residues. V lost 0 bases and J 2 bases, leaving 13 bases between the germline ends. CDR1 and CDR2 from the germline V gene are LGHNA and YNFKEQ. In DNA, the CDR3 is TGTGCCAGCAGCCAAGATGAAGGTAGTGGGACTAATGAAAAACTGTTTTTT. It specifies CASSQDEGSGTNEKLFF.

The CDR3 spells CASSFLAGAPEQFF. The CDR3 DNA is TGTGCCAGCAGCTTTTTAGCGGGAGCTCCTGAGCAGTTCTTC. J is TRBJ2-1 and V is TRBV7-9; 9 nucleotides match TRBD2. Germline V gene lookup returns CDR1 SEHNR and CDR2 FQNEAQ (reference sequence). Trimming cost V 3 bases and J 9 bases; bases outside gene matches: 6. The CDR3 contains 14 residues.

The chain joins TRBV1 to TRBJ2-1; the DNA was not used to check the table's D call, TRBD2. TRBV1 is a documented pseudogene. CDR3 length: 15 residues. CDR3 in amino acids: CTSSHPGLKGDEQFF. The CDR3 DNA follows: TGCACCAGCAGCCACCCGGGACTCAAAGGGGATGAGCAGTTCTTC.

The chain has TRBV27 and TRBJ1-1; no firm D call. The CDR3 totals 14 residues. Looked up from germline, CDR1 is MNHEY and CDR2 is SMNVEV (reference sequence). The V gene lost 5 bases and the J gene lost 8 bases, with 18 bases spanning the gap. As DNA, the CDR3 is TGTGCCAGCAGTCCCAACCCGGCGGTTCTAGAAGCTTTCTTT. It specifies CASSPNPAVLEAFF.

This chain connects TRBV7-9 to TRBJ2-3, with D perhaps being TRBD1 or TRBD2 (5 bases each). Germline V gene data show CDR1 as SEHNR and CDR2 as FQNEAQ (reference sequence). The CDR3 contains 18 residues. V shed 4 bases and J shed 2 bases, with 22 bases lying between them. CDR3 region: CASSSPYSPYGTTDTQYF. The CDR3 DNA sequence: TGTGCCAGCAGCTCCCCTTATTCCCCCTATGGGACCACAGATACGCAGTATTTT.

The V and J genes are TRBV30 and TRBJ2-5, with D perhaps TRBD1 or TRBD2 (6 bases each). With 2 bases removed from V and 5 bases from J, the gap between germline ends came to 18 bases. Germline V CDR1 and CDR2: GTSNPN, SVGIG (reference sequence). The CDR3 has 15 amino acids. CDR3 protein: CAWSRREGGLETQYF. The CDR3 DNA follows: TGTGCCTGGAGTAGGCGGGAAGGGGGGCTGGAGACCCAGTACTTC.

Concerning this clone: Distinct nucleotide sequences in the sample also encode this CDR3. The genes are TRBV7-9 and TRBJ2-7; D ambiguous. Germline assignment: CDR1 SEHNR and CDR2 FQNEAQ (reference sequence). The CDR3 totals 12 residues. V gave up 1 base and J gave up 2 bases, with 3 bases separating them. As DNA, the CDR3 is TGTGCCAGCAGCTTAGACCCCTACGAGCAGTACTTC. This codes for CASSLDPYEQYF.

This chain uses TRBV2 with TRBJ1-3; 8 nucleotides line up with TRBD1. Germline V gene lookup returns CDR1 SNHLY and CDR2 FYNNEI. The CDR3 length is 18 residues. V lost 4 bases to trimming and J lost 1 base; unmatched junction nucleotides: 12. This CDR3 is CASSALNPGGESGNTIYF. The CDR3 DNA sequence: TGTGCCAGCAGTGCTTTAAACCCAGGGGGCGAATCTGGAAACACCATATATTTT.

The genes are TRBV11-2 and TRBJ1-3; D is undetermined. Germline V gives CDR1 SGHAT, CDR2 FQNNGV. The germline V and J ends were trimmed by 4 bases and 2 bases, with 12 bases remaining between them. The CDR3 length is 15 residues. The CDR3 is CASSSFAVPGNTIYF. The CDR3 DNA reads as TGTGCCAGCAGCTCCTTCGCGGTCCCTGGAAACACCATATATTTT.

The chain links TRBV6-1 to TRBJ2-2; TRBD1 matches 9 bases. This CDR3 is 15 amino acids long. Germline CDR1 is MNHNS and CDR2 is SASEGT. V gave up 1 base and J gave up 10 bases; unmatched junction bases: 7. CDR3 sequence: CASSEGTGAYEELFF. DNA for the CDR3: TGTGCCAGCAGTGAAGGGACAGGGGCTTACGAGGAGCTGTTTTTT.

V is TRBV2 and J is TRBJ1-5; D call uncertain. This CDR3 contains 14 residues. The V and J ends lost 1 base and 5 bases respectively, with 9 bases between them. Per the germline V gene, CDR1 is SNHLY and CDR2 is FYNNEI. CDR3 residues: CASSEVTDYQPQHF. CDR3 coding DNA: TGTGCCAGCAGTGAAGTAACAGACTATCAGCCCCAGCATTTT.

The chain links TRBV7-9 to TRBJ2-7; D is unclear. The CDR3 has 13 amino acids. CDR1 and CDR2 from the germline V gene are SEHNR and FQNEAQ (reference sequence). V gave up 5 bases and J gave up 5 bases, with 13 bases separating them. This CDR3 reads CASSGWGSHEQYF. The CDR3 nucleotides are TGTGCCAGCAGCGGATGGGGTAGCCACGAGCAGTACTTC.

The chain couples TRBV15 to TRBJ2-3; D is undetermined. V lost 0 bases and J lost 2, with 9 bases in between. Germline V lookup: CDR1 LNHNV, CDR2 YYDKDF (reference sequence). There are 15 residues in the CDR3. The CDR3 protein is CATSRDQVYTDTQYF. The CDR3 DNA sequence: TGTGCCACCAGCAGAGATCAGGTCTACACAGATACGCAGTATTTT.

The chain is built from TRBV28 and TRBJ2-5; D is unclear. This CDR3 region has 14 residues. The germline gives CDR1 MDHEN, CDR2 SYDVKM. V was cut by 5 bases and J by 1 base, with 11 bases left in between. The CDR3 nucleotides read TGTGCCAGCAGTGTTGACACCAGCCAAGAGACCCAGTACTTC. This codes for CASSVDTSQETQYF.

The CDR3 reads CASRGRGEDSPLHF. In DNA form, the CDR3 reads TGTGCCAGCAGAGGACGGGGAGAGGATTCACCCCTCCACTTT. The V call is TRBV6-1, the J call TRBJ1-6; D gene uncertain. The ends were cut back, 6 bases at V and 8 bases at J, with 14 bases in the middle. Germline CDR1 and CDR2: MNHNS and SASEGT. CDR3 length: 14 residues.

This sequence joins TRBV21-1 and TRBJ2-1; no check of the table's D call, TRBD2, against the DNA was made. TRBV21-1 is designated a pseudogene. The CDR3 totals 19 residues. The CDR3 coding sequence is TGTGCCAGCAGCAAAGCGCTCCGGACTAGCGGGAGATTGTTCAATGAGCAGTTCTTC. Translating it yields CASSKALRTSGRLFNEQFF.

The V gene is TRBV19, the J gene TRBJ2-3; maybe TRBD1 (6 bases). This CDR3 contains 16 residues. V gave up 5 bases and J gave up 2 bases, with 17 bases separating them. Germline V CDR1 and CDR2: LNHDA, SQIVND (reference sequence). CDR3 sequence (DNA): TGTGCCAGTAGTCCCCTGGCCGGACAGCTCACAGATACGCAGTATTTT. It encodes CASSPLAGQLTDTQYF.

The table lists this clone with a few counts. The chain has TRBV5-4 and TRBJ2-3; no firm D call. This CDR3 region has 12 residues. CDR1 and CDR2 (germline): SGHNT, YYREEE (reference sequence). V was clipped by 2 bases and J by 3 bases, with 4 bases between them. Here the CDR3 DNA reads TGTGCCAGCAGCTTCTGGACAGATACGCAGTATTTT. The encoded protein is CASSFWTDTQYF.

The CDR3 sequence is CAWSGLAGAETQYF. CDR3 in DNA: TGTGCCTGGAGCGGACTAGCGGGGGCAGAGACCCAGTACTTC. The rearrangement uses TRBV30 and TRBJ2-5; 13 positions agree with TRBD2. CDR3 size: 14 residues. V shed 3 bases, J shed 4 bases, and the junction held 2 bases outside the gene matches. Germline V CDR1 and CDR2: GTSNPN, SVGIG (reference sequence).

Only a few counts were recorded for this clone. The chain has TRBV2 and TRBJ1-3; D not resolved. V lost 2 bases, J lost 7 bases, and 6 bases lay in between. This CDR3 is 12 amino acids long. CDR1 is SNHLY, CDR2 FYNNEI, per germline. The CDR3 DNA reads as TGTGCCAGCAGTGAACCTCCCAACACCATATATTTT. Protein: CASSEPPNTIYF.

This chain links TRBV5-1 with TRBJ2-1; D is uncertain. The germline V gene has CDR1 SGHRS and CDR2 YFSETQ. The CDR3 consists of 16 residues. Between the trimmed V and J ends, which lost 1 base and 0 bases, there was a span of 11 bases. CDR3 sequence reads: CASSLQSSNSYNEQFF. The CDR3 region has the DNA TGCGCCAGCAGCTTGCAGTCCTCCAACTCCTACAATGAGCAGTTCTTC.

This clone appeared a single time. The chain employs TRBV10-3 and TRBJ2-7; 8 nucleotides align to TRBD2. Germline V gene sequence: CDR1 ENHRY, CDR2 SYGVKD. Trimming took 0 bases from V and 5 from J; bases not matched to a gene: 6. This CDR3 contains 15 residues. In DNA form, the CDR3 reads TGTGCCATCAGTGAGTCGAAGCTAGCGGGCAACGAGCAGTACTTC. Its translation: CAISESKLAGNEQYF.

The chain uses TRBV4-1 and TRBJ1-1; D might be TRBD1 (6 bases). Trimming removed 1 base from V and 1 base from J, with 13 bases in between. CDR1 and CDR2 from the germline V gene are MGHRA and YSYEKL. The CDR3 has 16 residues. The CDR3 spells CASSQVGGGTNTEAFF. Written as DNA, the CDR3 is TGCGCCAGCAGCCAAGTAGGGGGTGGGACGAACACTGAAGCTTTCTTT.

This chain uses TRBV11-2 with TRBJ2-7; D not resolved. V gave up 3 bases and J gave up 3 bases, with 9 bases separating them. The CDR3 runs 13 residues. Germline CDR1 and CDR2: SGHAT and FQNNGV. In DNA, the CDR3 is TGTGCCAGCAGCTTCATCAGGAGCTACGAGCAGTACTTC. Translation gives CASSFIRSYEQYF.